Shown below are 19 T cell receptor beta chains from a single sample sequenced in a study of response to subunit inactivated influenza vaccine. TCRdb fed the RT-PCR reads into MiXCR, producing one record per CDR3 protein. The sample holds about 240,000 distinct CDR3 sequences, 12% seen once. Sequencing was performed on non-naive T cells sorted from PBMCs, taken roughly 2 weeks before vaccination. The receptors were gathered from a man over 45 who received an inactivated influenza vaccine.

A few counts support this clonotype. The CDR3 region has the DNA TGCGCCAGCAGCTTCGCTTTCGAGAATGAGCAGTTCTTC. Amino acids: CASSFAFENEQFF. The rearrangement uses TRBV5-1 and TRBJ2-1; no firm D call. There are 13 residues in the CDR3. V was trimmed by 2 bases and J by 7 bases, leaving 10 bases between them. Germline values: CDR1 SGHRS, CDR2 YFSETQ.

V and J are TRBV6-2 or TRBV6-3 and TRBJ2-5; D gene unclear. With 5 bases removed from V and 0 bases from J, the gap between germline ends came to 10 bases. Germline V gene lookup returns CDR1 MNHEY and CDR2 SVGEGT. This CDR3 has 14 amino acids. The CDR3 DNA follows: TGTGCCAGCAGTCCCACCGCCTACCAAGAGACCCAGTACTTC. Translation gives CASSPTAYQETQYF.

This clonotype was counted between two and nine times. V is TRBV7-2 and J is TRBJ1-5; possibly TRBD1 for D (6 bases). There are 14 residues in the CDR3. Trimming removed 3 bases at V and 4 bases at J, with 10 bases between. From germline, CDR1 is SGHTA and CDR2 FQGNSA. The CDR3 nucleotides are TGTGCCAGCAGCTTGGACCAGGGGAATCAGCCCCAGCATTTT. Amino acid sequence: CASSLDQGNQPQHF.

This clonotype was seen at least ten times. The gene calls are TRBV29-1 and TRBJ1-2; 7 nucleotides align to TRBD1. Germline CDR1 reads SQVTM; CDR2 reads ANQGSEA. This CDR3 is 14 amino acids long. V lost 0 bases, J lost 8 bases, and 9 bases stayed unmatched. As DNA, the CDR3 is TGCAGCGTTGAAGACCGAGGGGGCGGATGGGGCTACACCTTC. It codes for CSVEDRGGGWGYTF.

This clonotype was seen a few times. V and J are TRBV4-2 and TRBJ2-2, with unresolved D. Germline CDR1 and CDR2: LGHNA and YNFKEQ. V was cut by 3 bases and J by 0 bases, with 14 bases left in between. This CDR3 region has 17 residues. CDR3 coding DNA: TGTGCCAGCAGCCAGCCCTTTAGGATTTCGAACACCGGGGAGCTGTTTTTT. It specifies CASSQPFRISNTGELFF.

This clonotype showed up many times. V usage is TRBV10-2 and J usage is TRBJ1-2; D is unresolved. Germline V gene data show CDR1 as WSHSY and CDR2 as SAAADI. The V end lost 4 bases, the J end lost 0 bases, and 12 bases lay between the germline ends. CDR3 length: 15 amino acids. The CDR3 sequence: CASSVSATANYGYTF. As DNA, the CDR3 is TGCGCCAGCAGTGTCTCTGCCACAGCTAACTATGGCTACACCTTC.

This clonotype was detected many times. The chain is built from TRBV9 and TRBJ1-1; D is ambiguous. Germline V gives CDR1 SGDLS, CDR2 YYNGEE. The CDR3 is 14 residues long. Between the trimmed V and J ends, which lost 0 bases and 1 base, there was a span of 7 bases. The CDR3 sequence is CASSVDAGNTEAFF. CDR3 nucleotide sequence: TGTGCCAGCAGCGTAGATGCAGGGAACACTGAAGCTTTCTTT.

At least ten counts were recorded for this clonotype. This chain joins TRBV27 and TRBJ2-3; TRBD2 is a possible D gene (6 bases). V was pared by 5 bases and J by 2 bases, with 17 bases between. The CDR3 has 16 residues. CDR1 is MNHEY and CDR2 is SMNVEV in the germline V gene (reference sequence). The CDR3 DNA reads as TGTGCCAGCAGTGTACTTCCTAGCGCATACACAGATACGCAGTATTTT. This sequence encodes CASSVLPSAYTDTQYF.

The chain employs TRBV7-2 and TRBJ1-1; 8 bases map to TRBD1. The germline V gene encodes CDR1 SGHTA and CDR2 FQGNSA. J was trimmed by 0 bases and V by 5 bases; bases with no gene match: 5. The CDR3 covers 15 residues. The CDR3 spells CASSPGGGLNTEAFF. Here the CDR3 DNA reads TGTGCCAGCAGCCCAGGGGGCGGCCTGAACACTGAAGCTTTCTTT.

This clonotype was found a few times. CDR3 nucleotides: TGCAGTGCTAGGAACCGGGAAGCCGGGGACAAGCAGTACTTC. Translation gives CSARNREAGDKQYF. The V and J genes are TRBV20-1 and TRBJ2-7; the D gene is possibly TRBD1 (6 bases). Per germline, CDR1 DFQATT and CDR2 SNEGSKA (reference sequence). The CDR3 consists of 14 residues. V gave up 3 bases and J gave up 8 bases, with 20 bases separating them.

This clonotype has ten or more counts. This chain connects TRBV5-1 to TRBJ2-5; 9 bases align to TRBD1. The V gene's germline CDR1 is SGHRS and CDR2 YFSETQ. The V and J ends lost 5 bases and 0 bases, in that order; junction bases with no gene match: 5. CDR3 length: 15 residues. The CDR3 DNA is TGCGCCAGCAGTCTCGGGACAGGGTACCAAGAGACCCAGTACTTC. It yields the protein CASSLGTGYQETQYF.

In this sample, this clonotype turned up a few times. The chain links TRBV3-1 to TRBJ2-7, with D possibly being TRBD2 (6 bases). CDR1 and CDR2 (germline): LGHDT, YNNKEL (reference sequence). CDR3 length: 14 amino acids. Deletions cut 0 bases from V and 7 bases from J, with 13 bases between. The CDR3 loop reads CASSQDWRVGEQYF. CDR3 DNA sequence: TGTGCCAGCAGCCAAGATTGGAGGGTGGGTGAGCAGTACTTC.

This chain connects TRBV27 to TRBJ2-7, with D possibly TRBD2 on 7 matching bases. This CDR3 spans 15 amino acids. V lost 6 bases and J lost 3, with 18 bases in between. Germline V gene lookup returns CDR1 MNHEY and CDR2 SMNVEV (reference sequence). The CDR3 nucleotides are TGTGCCAGCAGCCTGCAGAGGGGAGGGGGCTACGAGCAGTACTTC. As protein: CASSLQRGGGYEQYF.

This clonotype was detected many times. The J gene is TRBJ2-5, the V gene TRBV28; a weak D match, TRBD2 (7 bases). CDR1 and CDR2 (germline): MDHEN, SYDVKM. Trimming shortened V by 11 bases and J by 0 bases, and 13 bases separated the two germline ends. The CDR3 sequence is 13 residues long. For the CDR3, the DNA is TGTGCCTCCGAGGGGGGGCACCAAGAGACCCAGTACTTC. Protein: CASEGGHQETQYF.

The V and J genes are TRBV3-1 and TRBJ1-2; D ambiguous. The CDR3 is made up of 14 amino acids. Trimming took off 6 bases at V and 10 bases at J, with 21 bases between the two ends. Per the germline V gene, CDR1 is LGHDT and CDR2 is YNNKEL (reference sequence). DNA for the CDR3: TGTGCCAGCAGTTCTCGAAGTGGCAGCGGAGACTACACCTTC. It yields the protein CASSSRSGSGDYTF.

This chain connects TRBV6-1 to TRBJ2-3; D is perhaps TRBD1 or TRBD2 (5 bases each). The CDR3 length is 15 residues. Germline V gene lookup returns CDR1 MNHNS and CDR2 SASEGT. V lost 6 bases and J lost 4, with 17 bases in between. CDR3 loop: CASSRGPGAPDTQYF. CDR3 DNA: TGTGCCAGCAGCCGTGGCCCCGGGGCCCCAGATACGCAGTATTTT.

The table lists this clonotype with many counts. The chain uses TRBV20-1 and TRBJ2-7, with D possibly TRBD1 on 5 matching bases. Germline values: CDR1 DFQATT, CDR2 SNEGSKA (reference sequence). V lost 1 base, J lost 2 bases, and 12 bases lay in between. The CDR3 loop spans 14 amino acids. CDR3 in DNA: TGCAGTGCTAGAGTTAGAAGGGGCCCCTACGAGCAGTACTTC. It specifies CSARVRRGPYEQYF.

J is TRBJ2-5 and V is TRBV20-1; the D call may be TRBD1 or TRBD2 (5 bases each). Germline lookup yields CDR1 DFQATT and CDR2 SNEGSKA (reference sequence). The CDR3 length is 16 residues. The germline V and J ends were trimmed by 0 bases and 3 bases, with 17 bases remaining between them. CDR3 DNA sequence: TGCAGTGCTAGAGATCCGTCTCGGGGCTTCGAAGAGACCCAGTACTTC. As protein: CSARDPSRGFEETQYF.

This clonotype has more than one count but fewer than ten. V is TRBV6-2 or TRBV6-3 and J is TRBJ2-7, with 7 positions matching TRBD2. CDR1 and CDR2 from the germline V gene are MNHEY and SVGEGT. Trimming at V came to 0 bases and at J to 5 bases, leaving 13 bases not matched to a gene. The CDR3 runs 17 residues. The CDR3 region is CASSYSFGRERSDEQYF. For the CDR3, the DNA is TGTGCCAGCAGTTACTCGTTTGGGCGGGAGCGTTCGGACGAGCAGTACTTC.